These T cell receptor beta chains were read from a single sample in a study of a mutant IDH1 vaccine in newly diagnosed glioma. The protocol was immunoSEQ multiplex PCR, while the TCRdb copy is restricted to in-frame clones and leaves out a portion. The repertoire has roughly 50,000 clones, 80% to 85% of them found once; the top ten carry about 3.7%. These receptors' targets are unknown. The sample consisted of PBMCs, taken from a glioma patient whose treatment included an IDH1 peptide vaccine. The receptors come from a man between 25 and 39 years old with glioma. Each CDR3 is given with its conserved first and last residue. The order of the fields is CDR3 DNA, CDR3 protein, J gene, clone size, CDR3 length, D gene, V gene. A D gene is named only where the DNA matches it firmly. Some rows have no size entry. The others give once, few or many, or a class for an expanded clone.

TGTGCCAGCAGCGATGGCCCGCGGGCGAACACCGGGGAGCTGTTTTTT CASSDGPRANTGELFF TRBJ2-2 NA 16 NA TRBV5-8
TGTGCCAGCAGGGGTAGGGCCTATGGCTACACCTTC CASRGRAYGYTF TRBJ1-2 NA 12 NA TRBV27
TGCAGCGTTGAAGATCCCCTGAGCTCTGGAAACACCATATATTTT CSVEDPLSSGNTIYF TRBJ1-3 once 15 NA TRBV29-1
TGTGCCTGGAGTCAAGGGGGCCGGATAGATACGCAGTATTTT CAWSQGGRIDTQYF TRBJ2-3 NA 14 TRBD1 TRBV30
TGCGCCAGCAGCTTCACAGGACAGGGCACAGATACGCAGTATTTT CASSFTGQGTDTQYF TRBJ2-3 NA 15 TRBD1 TRBV5-1
TGTGCCACCGATCTAGGGACAGGGGCATCCTACGAGCAGTACTTC CATDLGTGASYEQYF TRBJ2-7 NA 15 TRBD1 TRBV19
TGTGCCAGCAGCTTACAACACTCGGGACAGACTAAAGCTTTCTTT CASSLQHSGQTKAFF TRBJ1-1 NA 15 TRBD1 TRBV9
TGTGCCAGCAGGATCCTCGCCGTCTACACCTTC CASRILAVYTF TRBJ1-2 NA 11 NA TRBV6-6
TGTGCCAGCAGTCCCGACAGGGCGGCCACTGAAGCTTTCTTT CASSPDRAATEAFF TRBJ1-1 few 14 TRBD1 TRBV6-5
TGCGCCAGCAGCTTGGATGCAGCTAGCAATCAGCCCCAGCATTTT CASSLDAASNQPQHF TRBJ1-5 NA 15 NA TRBV5-1
TGTGCCAGCAGCTTGTTGGCAGTCCAGGGGATTATCGGCTACAATGAGCAGTTCTTC CASSLLAVQGIIGYNEQFF TRBJ2-1 NA 19 NA TRBV11-2
TGTGCCAGCAGCGTAGAGGGACTAGGTCTCAATGAGCAGTTCTTC CASSVEGLGLNEQFF TRBJ2-1 NA 15 TRBD2 TRBV9
TGCGCCAGCAGAAACAGGGCCCTGATCTCCTACGAGCAGTACTTC CASRNRALISYEQYF TRBJ2-7 NA 15 NA TRBV4-1
TGTGCCAGCAGCTCCCCGCACGGACTAGCGGGGGGACTGGACAATGAGCAGTTCTTC CASSSPHGLAGGLDNEQFF TRBJ2-1 NA 19 TRBD2 TRBV13
TGTGCCAGTAGTAGGGTTAGAGGACACAAAGCGGGGACTGAAGCTTTCTTT CASSRVRGHKAGTEAFF TRBJ1-1 NA 17 NA TRBV19
TGTGCCAGCAGTTCGAACAGAAGGGAAGCTTTCTTT CASSSNRREAFF TRBJ1-1 NA 12 NA TRBV2
TGTGCCAGCTCACCACAAAGGCCCCAGGGAATCTCTGGAAACACCATATATTTT CASSPQRPQGISGNTIYF TRBJ1-3 NA 18 NA TRBV18
TGTGCCAGCAGCTTTCGGTCTCTTGACACTGAAGCTTTCTTT CASSFRSLDTEAFF TRBJ1-1 few 14 NA TRBV5-8
TGTGCCAGCTCACCACCGAGGGGGACAGCACAAGAGACCCAGTACTTC CASSPPRGTAQETQYF TRBJ2-5 NA 16 TRBD1 TRBV18
TGTGCCAGCAGCTTGGTTCCGGGACAGGGGGTAGGGGAGCAGTTCTTC CASSLVPGQGVGEQFF TRBJ2-1 once 16 TRBD1 TRBV5-1
TGTGCCAGCACAAGGAGGGGGCGCCGGGCCGGGGAGCTGTTTTTT CASTRRGRRAGELFF TRBJ2-2 NA 15 NA TRBV2
TGTGCCAGCAGCCAGTCACTAGCGTCGGGTATTCAGAACATTCAGTACTTC CASSQSLASGIQNIQYF TRBJ2-4 NA 17 TRBD2 TRBV4-2
TGTGCCATCATTCGGGACAGGGAGAGCAATGAGCAGTTCTTC CAIIRDRESNEQFF TRBJ2-1 NA 14 TRBD1 TRBV10-3
TGCAGCGTTGAGATTACTCAGGGTCTCGGTCAGCCCCAGCATTTT CSVEITQGLGQPQHF TRBJ1-5 few 15 NA TRBV29-1
TGTGCCAGCAGGAAAACAAACTATGGCTACACCTTC CASRKTNYGYTF TRBJ1-2 NA 12 NA TRBV6-5
TGCGCCAGCAGCTTGACTAGCGGGGGGCGCGTTAACTCCTACAATGAGCAGTTCTTC CASSLTSGGRVNSYNEQFF TRBJ2-1 NA 19 TRBD2 TRBV5-1
TGCGCCAGCAGTGAGTCGAATATCTATGGCTACACCTTC CASSESNIYGYTF TRBJ1-2 NA 13 NA TRBV10-2
TGTGCCAGTAGTAGCCGGGGCGGGGGCATTAATGTGCGAGAGACCCAGTACTTC CASSSRGGGINVRETQYF TRBJ2-5 NA 18 NA TRBV19
TGCGCCAGCAGCCAAGAGGATACGCAGTATTTT CASSQEDTQYF TRBJ2-3 NA 11 NA TRBV4-1
TGTGCCAGCAGTTTTGCAGGGAGAAATAATTCACCCCTCCACTTT CASSFAGRNNSPLHF TRBJ1-6 NA 15 NA TRBV28
TGTGCCAGCAGCTCGCTTTTAAACTATGGCTACACCTTC CASSSLLNYGYTF TRBJ1-2 NA 13 NA TRBV11-2
TGTGCTAGTGGGCAGGGCAATTCCTACGAGCAGTACTTC CASGQGNSYEQYF TRBJ2-7 NA 13 NA TRBV12-5
TGCGCCAGCAGTGATACCTCCTGGGACAGGGAAGACGAGCAGTACTTC CASSDTSWDREDEQYF TRBJ2-7 NA 16 TRBD1 TRBV10-1
TGTGCCAGCAGTGACGTGGGGGAGTGGGACGAGCAGTACTTC CASSDVGEWDEQYF TRBJ2-7 NA 14 NA TRBV2
TGCGCCAGCAGCTTTCCGGACAGGGCGCCCCACAACCCGAACACCGGGGAGCTGTTTTTT CASSFPDRAPHNPNTGELFF TRBJ2-2 NA 20 TRBD1 TRBV5-1
TGTGCCAGCAGCGTGGGACTAGCGGGGGTTAATGAGCAGTTCTTC CASSVGLAGVNEQFF TRBJ2-1 NA 15 TRBD2 TRBV9
TGTGCCACCCGGGGGCTGGGCCTAGCTAACTATGGCTACACCTTC CATRGLGLANYGYTF TRBJ1-2 few 15 NA TRBV27
TGTGCCAGCAGCGGAGGAGATAGCAATCAGCCCCAGCATTTT CASSGGDSNQPQHF TRBJ1-5 NA 14 NA TRBV5-5
TGTGCCAGCACCAGGGGGGATTATAACACTGAAGCTTTCTTT CASTRGDYNTEAFF TRBJ1-1 NA 14 TRBD1 TRBV25-1
TGTGCCAGCAGCTTAAAGACAGGTGGGGGGCCTAATGAAAAACTGTTTTTT CASSLKTGGGPNEKLFF TRBJ1-4 once 17 NA TRBV13
TGTGCCAGCAAGGACACTAGCTCTGGAAACACCATATATTTT CASKDTSSGNTIYF TRBJ1-3 NA 14 NA TRBV28
TGTGCCTGGAACAGGGGGAGCAATCAGCCCCAGCATTTT CAWNRGSNQPQHF TRBJ1-5 NA 13 TRBD1 TRBV30